The sequence of this T cell receptor (beta chain) was determined in a study of blood T cells in healthy people across ages. About the research overall: About one barcoded beta molecule was captured per two T cells (by template switching).

The CDR3 covers 17 residues. Germline CDR1 reads DFQATT; CDR2 reads SNEGSKA (reference sequence). Trimming removed 1 base from V and 0 bases from J; junction bases left unmatched: 6. Whole-study findings and limits: As age increased, TCR beta diversity per million T cells fell in a roughly linear fashion. Strong correlation was found linking TCR beta diversity to naive T cell percentage.

The donors, healthy Caucasians from Russia, were aged 6 to 90. As to this clonotype: Its antigen is undetermined.

Combining a sample-barcoded 5' primer with a J-beta primer mix, a second PCR ran for roughly 6 to 12 cycles. Each CDR3 protein is one row after TCRdb ran MiXCR on the 5' RACE reads. This sample has fewer than 950,000 distinct CDR3 sequences; 53% occur once, and the top ten carry roughly 37%. V is TRBV20-1 and J is TRBJ2-1; TRBD2 aligns across 10 bases. The receptor's source is a man older than 75 in good health. The sequenced sample consisted of blood. The CDR3 spells CSARGLAGALSYNEQFF. CDR3 DNA sequence: TGCAGTGCTAGAGGGCTAGCGGGAGCTCTCTCCTACAATGAGCAGTTCTTC.